This is a list of T cell receptor beta chains from one sample in a study of CD8+ T cells in alopecia areata. Sequencing was performed with immunoSEQ multiplex PCR; in TCRdb, only in-frame clones are kept and a portion is missing. The data hold fewer than 250,000 clones, with 50% to 70% observed a single time. The sample consisted of CD4+ T cells sorted from blood, taken at week 0. These receptors originate from a human donor with alopecia areata. The CDR3 runs from the conserved cysteine through the conserved F or W. A D gene is named only where the DNA matches it firmly. Clone size, where shown, is once, few, many, or a class for clones that have expanded.

v_gene	j_gene	abundance	d_gene	CDR3nt	CDR3aa
TRBV11-2	TRBJ2-5	.	.	TGTGCCAGCAGCTTATCCATAGCGTTAGAGACCCAGTACTTC	CASSLSIALETQYF
TRBV7-3	TRBJ2-5	.	TRBD1	TGTGCCAGCAGCCCGCTGGACAGGGAAAATCAAGAGACCCAGTACTTC	CASSPLDRENQETQYF
TRBV7-6	TRBJ1-2	.	.	TGTGCCAGCAGCCCAGCGGCACAACATGGCTACACCTTC	CASSPAAQHGYTF
TRBV18	TRBJ2-4	.	TRBD2	TGTGCCAGCTCGCCACTCTTAACGGGGGGGAGCAACATTCAGTACTTC	CASSPLLTGGSNIQYF
TRBV30	TRBJ1-2	.	.	TGTGCCTCCGGGACCCGTGGCTACACCTTC	CASGTRGYTF
TRBV10-3	TRBJ1-5	once	TRBD1	TGTGCCATCAGCGAGACAGGGGGTGGCAATCAGCCCCAGCATTTT	CAISETGGGNQPQHF
TRBV7-2	TRBJ2-5	once	.	TGTGCCAGCAGCTTTCTAGGGACCCAGTACTTC	CASSFLGTQYF
TRBV30	TRBJ2-3	.	TRBD2	TGTGCCTGGAGTTCCTCGACTAGCGGGAGCGGGACAGATACGCAGTATTTT	CAWSSSTSGSGTDTQYF
TRBV30	TRBJ1-2	few	.	TGTGCCTGGAGTGTGCAAGGTTATGGCTACACCTTC	CAWSVQGYGYTF
TRBV2	TRBJ2-7	.	.	TGTGCCAGCAACAGGGTCTCCTACGAGCAGTACTTC	CASNRVSYEQYF
TRBV4-1	TRBJ2-3	.	.	TGCGCCAGCAGCCACAGTTACAGAACCCCAGAGGATACGCAGTATTTT	CASSHSYRTPEDTQYF
TRBV18	TRBJ2-7	once	.	TGTGCCAGCTCAGCCGGCGGCTACGAGCAGTACTTC	CASSAGGYEQYF
TRBV7-3	TRBJ2-5	.	TRBD2	TGTGCCAGCAGCTCCACTCGGACTAGCGGGAGGAGAGGAGAGACCCAGTACTTC	CASSSTRTSGRRGETQYF
TRBV30	TRBJ1-5	.	.	TGTGCCTGGAGCCTAAGTCGGAATCAGCCCCAGCATTTT	CAWSLSRNQPQHF
TRBV30	TRBJ2-3	.	TRBD1	TGTGCCTGGAGCGGGGGACAGGGGCAGGCAGATACGCAGTATTTT	CAWSGGQGQADTQYF
TRBV9	TRBJ2-2	.	TRBD1	TGTGCCAGCAGCGTAGTCAGGGGGTCGTCCACCGGGGAGCTGTTTTTT	CASSVVRGSSTGELFF
TRBV18	TRBJ1-1	few	TRBD1	TGTGCCAGCTCACAAGACAGGGCTGGCACTGAAGCTTTCTTT	CASSQDRAGTEAFF
TRBV6-1	TRBJ1-2	.	.	TGTGCCAGCAGTCCTAGAACAGAGAGCTATGGCTACACCTTC	CASSPRTESYGYTF
TRBV19	TRBJ2-7	.	TRBD1	TGTGCCAGTAGTACGCCCGGGACAGGCTCCTACGAGCAGTACTTC	CASSTPGTGSYEQYF
TRBV7-9	TRBJ1-1	once	TRBD1	TGTGCCAGCAGCTTTCAGGGGGGCGGCACTGAAGCTTTCTTT	CASSFQGGGTEAFF
TRBV19	TRBJ2-7	.	TRBD1	TGTGCCAGTAGTATAGTCCCCAGGACAGGGTTCGGATCCTACGAGCAGTACTTC	CASSIVPRTGFGSYEQYF
TRBV7-9	TRBJ2-6	.	TRBD1	TGTGCCAGCACCCTGGGGGCAGGGGGCTCTGGGGCCAACGTCCTGACTTTC	CASTLGAGGSGANVLTF
TRBV5-1	TRBJ2-1	.	TRBD2	TGCGCCAGCAGCTTGGGGGGACTAGCGGGAAGTTACAATGAGCAGTTCTTC	CASSLGGLAGSYNEQFF
TRBV4-2	TRBJ2-7	few	.	TGTGCCAGCAGCCAAGAGGTGCTCTCCTACGAGCAGTACTTC	CASSQEVLSYEQYF
TRBV29-1	TRBJ2-3	few	.	TGCAGCGTTGAAGATTCTAGGGGGGGAGTGTATACGCAGTATTTT	CSVEDSRGGVYTQYF
TRBV2	TRBJ2-5	.	.	TGTGCCAGCATCCCCCAGGGGGGACCAGGGGAGACCCAGTACTTC	CASIPQGGPGETQYF
TRBV7-3	TRBJ2-7	.	.	TGTGCCAGCACGGGGTCCTACGAGCAGTACTTC	CASTGSYEQYF
TRBV29-1	TRBJ1-4	.	.	TGCAGCGTTGCCCGGGAAAGGGAAAAACTGTTTTTT	CSVAREREKLFF
TRBV14	TRBJ1-2	.	.	TGTGCCAGCAGCCACCCACAGCATTATGGCTACACCTTC	CASSHPQHYGYTF
TRBV18	TRBJ2-1	.	.	TGTGCCAGCTCACCAGCAACACCCAATGAGCAGTTCTTC	CASSPATPNEQFF
TRBV5-1	TRBJ2-1	.	.	TGCGCCAGCAGCTTTGTCGGCTACAATGAGCAGTTCTTC	CASSFVGYNEQFF
TRBV29-1	TRBJ1-2	.	.	TGCAGCGTTGATCCCCACCGCGTATCCACAAAGGGGGGCTACACCTTC	CSVDPHRVSTKGGYTF
TRBV18	TRBJ2-2	few	TRBD2	TGTGCCAGCTCACCTGTCCTTGGGACTAGCGGGAGTTACACCGGGGAGCTGTTTTTT	CASSPVLGTSGSYTGELFF
TRBV11-2	TRBJ2-1	.	.	TGTGCCAGCAGCTCACTCCGGGACATGTACAATGAGCAGTTCTTC	CASSSLRDMYNEQFF
TRBV7-6	TRBJ2-5	few	.	TGTGCCAGCAGCTTAGTAGACAGGCCGGCGGAGACCCAGTACTTC	CASSLVDRPAETQYF
TRBV5-4	TRBJ2-1	.	.	TGTGCCAACAGCCTAATCAATGAGCAGTTCTTC	CANSLINEQFF
TRBV5-1	TRBJ1-2	.	.	TGCGCCAGCAGCTTGGGCCACCAGTATGGCTACACCTTC	CASSLGHQYGYTF
TRBV7-6	TRBJ2-1	.	.	TGTGCCAGCAGCTTAGCGGTTTGGGACGACAATGAGCAGTTCTTC	CASSLAVWDDNEQFF
TRBV30	TRBJ1-1	.	.	TGTGCCTGGAGTGAAACAACTCTAGCTTTCTTT	CAWSETTLAFF
TRBV5-6	TRBJ1-1	few	.	TGTGCCAGCAGCGGTCAACTCAACACTGAAGCTTTCTTT	CASSGQLNTEAFF
TRBV7-2	TRBJ2-4	few	TRBD2	TGTGCCAGCAGCTTAGCGCTAAGGGGGGCTAGCGGGATCAGAAACATTCAGTACTTC	CASSLALRGASGIRNIQYF
TRBV29-1	TRBJ2-1	.	.	TGCAGCGTTGCCCACTTTCGCGGGGGCGACAATGAGCAGTTCTTC	CSVAHFRGGDNEQFF
TRBV7-9	TRBJ2-3	.	.	TGTGCCAGCAGCGAGGTCCATAGCACAGATACGCAGTATTTT	CASSEVHSTDTQYF
TRBV29-1	TRBJ1-2	.	TRBD1	TGCAGCGTTGGTCGAGGGGGCGGTGATGGCTACACCTTC	CSVGRGGGDGYTF
TRBV15	TRBJ2-7	.	.	TGTGCCACCAGCAGACCCCCGTGGCGGAGCTCCTACGAGCAGTACTTC	CATSRPPWRSSYEQYF
TRBV30	TRBJ2-3	.	.	TGTGCCTGGAGTGTTTTCGTTGGGACAGATACGCAGTATTTT	CAWSVFVGTDTQYF
TRBV2	TRBJ2-1	few	.	TGTGCCAGCAGAGCCAATGAGCAGTTCTTC	CASRANEQFF
TRBV2	TRBJ1-5	many	.	TGTGCCAGCAGTGTTCAGGGGTTTAATCAGCCCCAGCATTTT	CASSVQGFNQPQHF
TRBV29-1	TRBJ1-3	few	.	TGCAGCGTCCTAACCAGGGGCACTGGAAACACCATATATTTT	CSVLTRGTGNTIYF
TRBV6-5	TRBJ2-1	few	TRBD2	TGTGCCAGCAGTTTCCTAGCGGGAGCGTACAATGAGCAGTTCTTC	CASSFLAGAYNEQFF
TRBV9	TRBJ2-3	.	TRBD1	TGTGCCAGCAGCGTAGGACAGGGTCTGGTCACAGATACGCAGTATTTT	CASSVGQGLVTDTQYF
TRBV29-1	TRBJ2-7	.	.	TGCAGCGTTGTGGGGACGTACGAGCAGTACTTC	CSVVGTYEQYF
TRBV25-1	TRBJ1-2	.	TRBD1	TGTGCCAGCATGGAGACAGGGGGCGATGGCTACACCTTC	CASMETGGDGYTF
TRBV5-1	TRBJ1-3	.	.	TGCGCCAGCAGCTTGAGGGAGTCTCGAAACACCATATATTTT	CASSLRESRNTIYF
TRBV6-1	TRBJ1-2	.	.	TGTGCCAGCAGTCGGACAATCTCGCGCGGCTACACCTTC	CASSRTISRGYTF
TRBV9	TRBJ2-6	.	.	TGTGCCAGCAGCCCAGGCTCTGGGGCCAACGTCCTGACTTTC	CASSPGSGANVLTF
TRBV29-1	TRBJ2-1	few	TRBD1	TGCAGCGTTGATGCCAGCCGGGACAGATTTCGCCCTGAGCAGTTCTTC	CSVDASRDRFRPEQFF
TRBV30	TRBJ2-3	.	.	TGTGCCTGGATGGCCAGGGGAGCCGGGGATACGCAGTATTTT	CAWMARGAGDTQYF
TRBV6-1	TRBJ1-3	few	.	TGTGCCAGCAGTTTAACGTCTGGAAACACCATATATTTT	CASSLTSGNTIYF